The next 22 T cell receptor beta chains were all read from a single sample in a study of cytomegalovirus exposure and HLA in healthy donors. Use of 60 Vbeta and 13 Jbeta primers characterized the PCR. The table came from immunoSEQ multiplex PCR; TCRdb's copy has only in-frame clones and leaves some out. Of over 150,000 clones in the sample, 75% to 85% are singletons; the top ten hold over 5%. Material: PBMCs. Source of these receptors: a woman aged 35 to 49 in good health and CMV-seropositive.

This chain links TRBV5-1 with TRBJ2-3, with 8 bases identical to TRBD1. Germline values: CDR1 SGHRS, CDR2 YFSETQ. After removal of 6 bases from V and 1 base from J, the junction contained 7 bases not matched to a gene. CDR3 length: 15 residues. The DNA for the CDR3 is TGCGCCAGCACGCTCCCGACAGGGGGCACAGATACGCAGTATTTT. It is translated as CASTLPTGGTDTQYF.

The chain employs TRBV19 and TRBJ1-5; a weak D match, TRBD1 (6 bases). This CDR3 comprises 14 residues. The germline V gene encodes CDR1 LNHDA and CDR2 SQIVND (reference sequence). Trimming left V 3 bases short and J 6 bases short, with 12 bases between. In nucleotides, the CDR3 is TGTGCCAGTAGTATTTCTGGGGGCTCTCAGCCCCAGCATTTT. Protein: CASSISGGSQPQHF.

V is TRBV19 and J is TRBJ1-1, with D possibly being TRBD1 (5 bases). V gave up 5 bases and J gave up 0 bases, with 7 bases separating them. This CDR3 contains 13 residues. The germline CDR1 and CDR2 sequences are LNHDA and SQIVND (reference sequence). CDR3 amino acids: CASSPTVNTEAFF. CDR3 DNA: TGTGCCAGTAGTCCGACAGTGAACACTGAAGCTTTCTTT. The full variable domain, in which reference TRBV19 and TRBJ1-1 provide the parts outside the CDR3, is DGGITQSPKYLFRKEGQNVTLSCEQNLNHDAMYWYRQDPGQGLRLIYYSQIVNDFQKGDIAEGYSVSREKKESFPLTVTSAQKNPTAFYLCASSPTVNTEAFFGQGTRLTVV.

V gene TRBV11-2 combines with J gene TRBJ2-3, with 11 bases fitting TRBD2. The CDR3 extends over 14 amino acids. Trimming took 6 bases from V and 5 from J; bases not matched to a gene: 4. Per the germline V gene, CDR1 is SGHAT and CDR2 is FQNNGV. CDR3 region: CASRTSGTKDTQYF. The CDR3 DNA is TGTGCCAGCAGGACTAGCGGGACGAAAGATACGCAGTATTTT.

V is TRBV10-2 and J is TRBJ1-5; D remains ambiguous. V lost 5 bases and J lost 5, with 13 bases in between. The germline CDR1 and CDR2 sequences are WSHSY and SAAADI. There are 14 residues in the CDR3. Here the CDR3 reads CASSRVAEDQPQHF. DNA for the CDR3: TGCGCCAGCAGTCGGGTCGCGGAGGATCAGCCCCAGCATTTT.

The rearrangement links TRBV4-2 to TRBJ2-7, with TRBD2 as a possible D gene (6 bases). V was pared by 0 bases and J by 2 bases, with 26 bases between. Germline-derived CDR1 and CDR2 are LGHNA and YNFKEQ. CDR3 size: 20 residues. The CDR3 region is CASSQDSSGGSGGGAYEQYF. As DNA, the CDR3 is TGTGCCAGCAGCCAAGACTCCTCCGGGGGTAGCGGAGGTGGGGCCTACGAGCAGTACTTC.

J is TRBJ2-7 and V is TRBV5-6, with 7 bases that match TRBD1. The CDR3 is 13 amino acids. The germline gives CDR1 SGHDT, CDR2 YYEEEE. After removal of 5 bases from V and 4 bases from J, the junction contained 6 bases not matched to a gene. This CDR3 reads CASRGQDLYEQYF. DNA of the CDR3: TGTGCCAGCAGAGGACAGGACCTATACGAGCAGTACTTC.

The rearrangement joins TRBV27 to TRBJ2-7, with 7 nucleotides matching TRBD1. The trim removed 3 bases at V and 4 bases at J, leaving 6 bases unmatched. Germline V CDR1 and CDR2: MNHEY, SMNVEV (reference sequence). The CDR3 is made up of 14 amino acids. In nucleotides, the CDR3 is TGTGCCAGCAGTTTGAAGGGGGCTGGGTACGAGCAGTACTTC. Translated, it gives CASSLKGAGYEQYF.

This chain connects TRBV27 to TRBJ2-1, with 10 bases aligning to TRBD2. Germline CDR1 is MNHEY and CDR2 is SMNVEV (reference sequence). V lost 6 bases and J lost 8; bases outside the gene matches: 4. This CDR3 is built from 13 residues. The CDR3 DNA reads TGTGCCAGCAGACGAAGCGGGAGGGATGAGCAGTTCTTC. Its translation: CASRRSGRDEQFF.

Here the CDR3 DNA reads TGTGCCTGGAGTAGGGACACCTCACCCCACGAGCAGTACTTC. Translating gives CAWSRDTSPHEQYF. The chain uses TRBV30 and TRBJ2-7; D may be TRBD1 (6 bases). V was shortened by 2 bases and J by 5 bases, with 16 bases between the two germline ends. The CDR3 totals 14 residues. The germline gives CDR1 GTSNPN, CDR2 SVGIG (reference sequence).

This clone showed up just a few times. The J gene is TRBJ2-1, the V gene TRBV6-6, with D tentatively TRBD2 (6 bases). Between the trimmed V and J ends, which lost 7 bases and 13 bases, there was a span of 20 bases. The length of the CDR3 is 13 residues. The germline V gene has CDR1 MNHNY and CDR2 SVGAGI (reference sequence). The CDR3 sequence is CASTKSGRLGQFF. CDR3 in DNA: TGTGCCAGCACCAAGAGTGGGAGGCTAGGTCAGTTCTTC.

This chain uses TRBV18 with TRBJ1-2; 10 bases align to TRBD1. The CDR3 covers 13 residues. The germline V gene has CDR1 KGHSH and CDR2 LQKENI. V dropped 2 bases and J dropped 8; count of bases not matched to a gene: 2. The CDR3 is CASSPGTGAGYTF. In nucleotides, the CDR3 is TGTGCCAGCTCACCAGGGACAGGGGCGGGCTACACCTTC.

The rearrangement uses TRBV19 and TRBJ2-2; TRBD2 is a possible D gene (5 bases). This CDR3 has 13 amino acids. Trimming removed 9 bases from V and 5 bases from J, with 13 bases in between. Germline CDR1 reads LNHDA; CDR2 reads SQIVND (reference sequence). The CDR3 coding sequence is TGTGCCAGCCGTCTCGGGAATACCGGGGAGCTGTTTTTT. It yields the protein CASRLGNTGELFF.

The rearrangement joins TRBV5-4 to TRBJ2-3; a weak D match, TRBD1 (5 bases). V was clipped by 0 bases and J by 5 bases, with 7 bases between them. The CDR3 loop spans 13 amino acids. Per germline, CDR1 SGHNT and CDR2 YYREEE (reference sequence). CDR3 protein: CASSLAGQDTQYF. The DNA of the CDR3 is TGTGCCAGCAGCTTGGCAGGACAAGATACGCAGTATTTT.

This clone was seen a handful of times. J is TRBJ2-5 and V is TRBV6-6; 10 bases are a match to TRBD2. V was pared by 6 bases and J by 5 bases, with 9 bases of the junction left unmatched. Germline lookup yields CDR1 MNHNY and CDR2 SVGAGI (reference sequence). The CDR3 sequence is 15 residues long. The CDR3 DNA is TGTGCCAGCAGACAGATTGGGACTAGCGTTGAGACCCAGTACTTC. Its translation: CASRQIGTSVETQYF.

This clone turned up a few times. The chain recombines TRBV27 with TRBJ1-2; tentatively, D is TRBD1 (6 bases). There are 15 residues in the CDR3. V lost 5 bases and J 2 bases, leaving 15 bases between the germline ends. The germline gives CDR1 MNHEY, CDR2 SMNVEV (reference sequence). The CDR3 loop reads CASSPTPTGNYGYTF. In DNA, the CDR3 is TGTGCCAGCAGTCCCACCCCTACAGGGAACTATGGCTACACCTTC.

The chain uses TRBV2 and TRBJ2-7; 9 positions agree with TRBD2. The V gene's germline CDR1 is SNHLY and CDR2 FYNNEI. CDR3 length: 15 residues. The V segment lost 5 bases and the J segment 2 bases; nucleotides outside the gene matches: 7. The CDR3: CASSLGLAFTYEQYF. The CDR3 coding sequence is TGTGCCAGCAGTCTCGGACTAGCGTTTACCTACGAGCAGTACTTC.

V usage is TRBV7-3 and J usage is TRBJ2-3; TRBD2 aligns across 7 bases. Germline V gives CDR1 SGHTA, CDR2 FQGTGA. Unmatched junction bases numbered 5, after V lost 6 bases and J lost 2 bases. This CDR3 contains 14 residues. In nucleotides, the CDR3 is TGTGCCAGCAGTATAAGCGGGGCCACAGATACGCAGTATTTT. This codes for CASSISGATDTQYF.

A remark on this clone: Without the conserved terminal phenylalanine or tryptophan, this CDR3 likely stems from a read error. The V call is TRBV30, the J call TRBJ2-4, with 10 bases lining up with TRBD2. The CDR3 is 14 residues long. V trimming: 1 base; J trimming: 7 bases; junction bases outside the gene matches: 4. The V gene's germline CDR1 is GTSNPN and CDR2 SVGIG (reference sequence). CDR3: CAWSELAGVNIQYL. DNA for the CDR3: TGTGCCTGGAGTGAGCTAGCGGGAGTTAACATTCAGTACCTC.

This clone appeared a few times. This chain uses TRBV5-1 with TRBJ2-5, with 7 positions matching TRBD1. The DNA matches TRBJ2-7 better at its end, which makes the J call doubtful. Germline CDR1 reads SGHRS; CDR2 reads YFSETQ. The CDR3 contains 14 residues. CDR3 residues: CASSLGRGYYEQYF. Here the CDR3 DNA reads TGCGCCAGCAGCTTGGGCAGGGGGTACTACGAGCAGTACTTC.

The V and J genes are TRBV2 and TRBJ1-1; TRBD1 agrees at 10 bases. CDR3 length equals 16 residues. Losses at the gene ends were 6 bases for V and 2 bases for J; bases not matched to a gene: 9. CDR1 and CDR2 (germline): SNHLY, FYNNEI. CDR3: CASRTGTGVGNTEAFF. The CDR3 bases are TGTGCCAGCAGAACCGGGACAGGGGTCGGAAACACTGAAGCTTTCTTT. Using reference TRBV2 and TRBJ1-1 for the parts outside the CDR3, the full variable domain is EPEVTQTPSHQVTQMGQEVILRCVPISNHLYFYWYRQILGQKVEFLVSFYNNEISEKSEIFDDQFSVERPDGSNFTLKIRSTKLEDSAMYFCASRTGTGVGNTEAFFGQGTRLTVV.

The J gene is TRBJ2-2, the V gene TRBV6-5; D might be TRBD1 (6 bases). The CDR3 is 16 residues long. Between the trimmed V and J ends, which lost 1 base and 4 bases, there was a span of 13 bases. Germline values: CDR1 MNHEY, CDR2 SVGAGI. The CDR3 nucleotides are TGTGCCAGCAGTTACTTCAGGACAGAGAGCACCGGGGAGCTGTTTTTT. It translates to CASSYFRTESTGELFF.